This TCR beta chain was recorded in a study of cytomegalovirus exposure and HLA in healthy donors. The wider study: In a previous analysis, approximately 110 million unique TCR beta sequences were found from 150 million to 200 million T cells.

Unrecorded immune exposures were likely, despite nominal health at sampling. With respect to this clone: The antigen remains undetermined.

This CDR3 comprises 20 residues. Germline V CDR1 and CDR2: MGHRA, YSYEKL. J was trimmed by 0 bases and V by 3 bases; bases with no gene match: 13. General study points: Later analysis suggested links between common viral pathogens and several top significant clusters. The study labeled 150 or so TCR beta chains cytomegalovirus-associated.

The PCR was carried out with 60 Vbeta primers and 13 Jbeta primers. The method was immunoSEQ multiplex PCR; TCRdb's version includes in-frame clones alone and lacks a portion of them. The sample lists roughly 130,000 clones, less than 85% occurring once. The genes are TRBV4-1 and TRBJ2-2; 10 nucleotides agree with TRBD1. The sequenced sample was PBMCs. The TCR comes from a man aged 25-40 years in good health and CMV-seronegative. The CDR3 coding sequence is TGCGCCAGCAGCCAGACCATACCGGGACAGGGGACAACGAACACCGGGGAGCTGTTTTTT. Protein sequence: CASSQTIPGQGTTNTGELFF.